The 16 T cell receptor beta chains given below trace back to one sample, sequenced in a study of T cells in women clearing cervical HPV infection. Repertoires were generated with immunoSEQ multiplex PCR, while TCRdb's copy carries only in-frame clones and drops some. The sample's table shows roughly 30,000 clones. Sequencing was carried out using blood buffy coat. These receptors all come from a woman aged 18 to 75 with a cervical HPV16 infection that either progressed to CIN3+ or cleared (not recorded which).

Of note for this clone: The observed sequence ends 3 residues before the CDR3 terminus, with the missing tail filled in from the germline J gene. This sequence joins TRBV19 and TRBJ2-1; maybe TRBD2 (7 bases). V was pared by 9 bases and J by 3 bases, with 15 bases between. CDR1 and CDR2 from the germline V gene are LNHDA and SQIVND (reference sequence). This CDR3 has 14 residues. This CDR3 reads CASLGGGDYNEQFF. The covered CDR3 bases are TGTGCCAGCCTGGGAGGGGGTGACTACAATGAG.

Of note for this clone: The read falls 3 residues short of the CDR3 end, and the missing part is taken from the germline J gene. This chain links TRBV2 with TRBJ2-5, with TRBD2 matching 10 bases. J lost 3 bases, V lost 3 bases, and 4 bases had no gene match. CDR3 length: 15 residues. From germline, CDR1 is SNHLY and CDR2 FYNNEI. CDR3 sequence reads: CASSEWTSGEETQYF. The CDR3 bases that were read are TGTGCCAGCAGTGAGTGGACTAGCGGTGAAGAGACC.

As regards this clone: The read terminates 3 residues ahead of where the CDR3 ends, so the germline J gene completes it. The chain is built from TRBV28 and TRBJ2-7, with 13 bases matching TRBD2. The CDR3 runs to 15 residues. CDR1 is MDHEN and CDR2 is SYDVKM in the germline V gene. J was trimmed by 2 bases and V by 6 bases; bases with no gene match: 4. CDR3 amino acids: CASRELAGGPYEQYF. The DNA read from the CDR3 is TGTGCCAGCAGAGAACTAGCGGGAGGGCCCTACGAG.

Partial CDR3 DNA: TGCAGCGCCGGACGGGGAGCGGTAACTGAA. Translation: CSAGRGAVTE. The complete CDR3 sequence is CSAGRGAVTEAFF. J is TRBJ1-1 and V is TRBV29-1; D is unclear. The CDR3 goes on 3 residues after the read ends, and that part is filled in from the germline J gene. V was shortened by 7 bases and J by 5 bases, with 17 bases between the two germline ends. The CDR3 is made up of 13 amino acids. Germline V lookup: CDR1 SQVTM, CDR2 ANQGSEA.

Regarding this clone: The missing CDR3 end, 3 residues past where the read stops, is filled in from the germline J gene. The rearrangement links TRBV3-1 (or the pseudogene TRBV3-2) to TRBJ2-1; TRBD2 aligns across 10 bases. Germline-derived CDR1 and CDR2 are LGHDT and YNNKEL (reference sequence). V shed 1 base and J 4 bases; nucleotides not matched to a gene: 1. The CDR3 length is 15 residues. The CDR3 DNA, read in part, is TGTGCCAGCAGCCAAGGGGGACTAGCGTACAATGAG. Amino acid sequence: CASSQGGLAYNE. The whole CDR3 sequence is CASSQGGLAYNEQFF.

As for this clone: The read gets to within 3 residues of the CDR3 end, and the germline J gene fills in the rest. The chain has TRBV19 and TRBJ2-7; 9 nucleotides agree with TRBD2. Germline values: CDR1 LNHDA, CDR2 SQIVND (reference sequence). V shed 6 bases, J shed 5 bases, and the junction held 8 bases outside the gene matches. The CDR3 is 14 amino acids. CDR3 DNA (partial): TGTGCCAGTAGCCTTAGCGGGGGTTTCCACGAG. The encoded protein is CASSLSGGFHE. Given in full, the CDR3 is CASSLSGGFHEQYF.

Comment on this clone: The read is 3 residues too short to cover the CDR3 end, so that end is filled in from the germline J gene. The chain couples TRBV5-1 to TRBJ2-2; 9 bases are a match to TRBD1. Germline trimming cut 4 bases from V and 4 bases from J; bases unmatched to any gene: 8. The germline V gene has CDR1 SGHRS and CDR2 YFSETQ. The CDR3 totals 16 residues. The sequenced CDR3 bases are TGCGCCAGCAGCGGCTCCGGGACAGGGACCACCGGGGAG. This gives the protein CASSGSGTGTTGE. The entire CDR3 protein is CASSGSGTGTTGELFF. Looking up the rest from reference TRBV5-1 and TRBJ2-2 gives the full variable domain: KAGVTQTPRYLIKTRGQQVTLSCSPISGHRSVSWYQQTPGQGLQFLFEYFSETQRNKGNFPGRFSGRQFSNSRSEMNVSTLELGDSALYLCASSGSGTGTTGELFFGEGSRLTVL.

As regards this clone: The CDR3 is cut off 3 residues early in the read; its end comes from the germline J gene. The chain employs TRBV2 and TRBJ1-2; D is possibly TRBD1 (6 bases). CDR3 length equals 15 residues. Between the trimmed V and J ends, which lost 6 bases and 7 bases, there was a span of 21 bases. The germline V gene has CDR1 SNHLY and CDR2 FYNNEI. The sequenced CDR3 bases are TGTGCCAGCAGGGACCTTGATACACAGGGCGGTGGC. This encodes CASRDLDTQGGG. The whole CDR3 is CASRDLDTQGGGYTF.

Regarding this clone: The read ends 3 residues early relative to the CDR3; the germline J gene fills the gap. The V gene is TRBV20-1, the J gene TRBJ2-1; 7 bases are a match to TRBD1. The J segment lost 5 bases and the V segment lost 7 bases, leaving 11 bases of the junction unmatched. The germline V gene has CDR1 DFQATT and CDR2 SNEGSKA (reference sequence). The CDR3 length is 14 residues. This CDR3 is CSGQQGSQNNEQFF. CDR3 DNA (partial): TGCAGTGGACAACAGGGGTCGCAGAACAATGAG.

With respect to this clone: The CDR3 end lies 3 residues beyond the end of the read and is filled in from the germline J gene. V gene TRBV7-6 combines with J gene TRBJ1-1; possibly TRBD1 for D (5 bases). The germline V gene encodes CDR1 SGHVS and CDR2 FNYEAQ. The CDR3 length is 13 residues. Trimming pared 4 bases from V and 2 bases from J, leaving 8 bases between. The CDR3 sequence: CASSSGHNTEAFF. The CDR3 DNA, read in part, is TGTGCCAGCAGCTCAGGACACAACACTGAA.

To note about this clone: The CDR3 is cut off 3 residues early in the read; its end comes from the germline J gene. V gene TRBV2 combines with J gene TRBJ1-4; TRBD1 aligns across 11 bases. CDR3 length: 13 amino acids. Per the germline V gene, CDR1 is SNHLY and CDR2 is FYNNEI. CDR3 region: CASHGDRGSPLFF. The DNA read from the CDR3 is TGTGCCAGCCACGGGGACAGGGGGTCACCA.

A note on this clone: The CDR3 extends 3 residues past the end of the read, so its final part is completed from the germline J gene. The V and J genes are TRBV7-9 and TRBJ2-7; D unresolved. The CDR3 extends over 12 amino acids. With 2 bases removed from V and 6 bases from J, the gap between germline ends came to 8 bases. CDR1 is SEHNR, CDR2 FQNEAQ, per germline (reference sequence). Here the CDR3 reads CASSLTISEQYF. The covered CDR3 bases are TGTGCCAGCAGCTTAACTATCAGCGAG.

Remarks on this clone: The read ends 3 residues shy of where the CDR3 ends; the end is completed using the germline J gene. The rearrangement joins TRBV20-1 to TRBJ2-1; 7 nucleotides line up with TRBD2. V trimming: 7 bases; J trimming: 0 bases; junction bases outside the gene matches: 6. The CDR3 is 14 residues long. From germline, CDR1 is DFQATT and CDR2 SNEGSKA (reference sequence). The CDR3 loop is CSGVGGSSYNEQFF. CDR3 DNA (partial): TGCAGTGGCGTGGGGGGGAGCTCCTACAATGAG.

Comments on this clone: The CDR3 end is not reached by the read, which stops 3 residues before it; the germline J gene fills it in. The chain combines TRBV7-3 with TRBJ2-3; D is possibly TRBD1 (5 bases). V was pared by 1 base and J by 5 bases, with 7 bases between. The CDR3 extends over 13 amino acids. In germline, CDR1 is SGHTA, CDR2 FQGTGA. The sequenced part of the CDR3 DNA is TGTGCCAGCAGCTTAAGAAGGGGAGATACG. It specifies CASSLRRGDT. The entire CDR3 protein is CASSLRRGDTQYF.

Details on this clone: The read ends 3 residues shy of where the CDR3 ends; the end is completed using the germline J gene. This chain joins TRBV20-1 and TRBJ2-3; possible D gene TRBD1, 6 bases. The CDR3 spans 11 residues. Trimming cost V 4 bases and J 5 bases, with 7 bases left between them. Germline V lookup: CDR1 DFQATT, CDR2 SNEGSKA (reference sequence). The sequenced part of the CDR3 DNA is TGCAGTGCTAACAGGGAAGATACG. It codes for CSANREDT. The full CDR3 is CSANREDTQYF.

Points on this clone: The read gets to within 3 residues of the CDR3 end, and the germline J gene fills in the rest. J is TRBJ2-3 and V is TRBV18; D is ambiguous. The CDR3 has 13 residues. The germline CDR1 and CDR2 sequences are KGHSH and LQKENI. The V gene lost 6 bases and the J gene lost 1 base, with 8 bases spanning the gap. CDR3 bases read: TGTGCCAGCTCCCCCCTCCGCACAGATACG. It yields the protein CASSPLRTDT. The full CDR3 protein is CASSPLRTDTQYF.